Listed below are T cell receptor beta chains from one sample, sequenced in a study of control samples from healthy donors and cancer patients. The protocol was immunoSEQ multiplex PCR, while the TCRdb copy is restricted to in-frame clones and leaves out a portion. The sample lists 100,000 to 150,000 clones, 80% to 95% occurring once. Sequencing was done on a sample of blood. All receptors derive from a man aged 18-30 years in good health. The CDR3 runs from the conserved cysteine through the conserved F or W. A D gene is named only where the DNA matches it firmly. Some rows have no size entry. The others give once, few or many, or a class for an expanded clone.

v_call: TRBV10-2
d_call: -
j_call: TRBJ1-1
clone_size: -
cdr3_aa: CASSDHGGYYTEAFF
cdr3_nt: TGCGCCAGCAGTGATCATGGGGGCTATTACACTGAAGCTTTCTTT

v_call: TRBV6-6
d_call: TRBD1
j_call: TRBJ1-4
clone_size: -
cdr3_aa: CASNQQGANDEKLFF
cdr3_nt: TGTGCCAGCAACCAACAGGGGGCAAATGATGAAAAACTGTTTTTT

v_call: TRBV19
d_call: -
j_call: TRBJ1-1
clone_size: -
cdr3_aa: CASTPGVGRTEAFF
cdr3_nt: TGTGCCAGTACCCCCGGGGTGGGCAGGACTGAAGCTTTCTTT

v_call: TRBV5-6
d_call: -
j_call: TRBJ1-2
clone_size: -
cdr3_aa: CASSLYNHGYTF
cdr3_nt: TGTGCCAGCAGCTTATACAATCATGGCTACACCTTC

v_call: TRBV11-2
d_call: -
j_call: TRBJ1-1
clone_size: -
cdr3_aa: CASSLITEAFF
cdr3_nt: TGTGCCAGCAGCTTAATAACTGAAGCTTTCTTT

v_call: TRBV9
d_call: -
j_call: TRBJ2-1
clone_size: once
cdr3_aa: CASSLEGASSYNEQFF
cdr3_nt: TGTGCCAGCAGCCTGGAAGGGGCGAGCTCCTACAATGAGCAGTTCTTC

v_call: TRBV6-4
d_call: -
j_call: TRBJ1-4
clone_size: once
cdr3_aa: CASSERSNEKLFF
cdr3_nt: TGTGCCAGCAGTGAACGCAGTAATGAAAAACTGTTTTTT

v_call: TRBV18
d_call: -
j_call: TRBJ2-5
clone_size: -
cdr3_aa: CASSPPGNPQETQYF
cdr3_nt: TGTGCCAGCTCACCACCGGGGAATCCCCAAGAGACCCAGTACTTC

v_call: TRBV7-9
d_call: -
j_call: TRBJ1-2
clone_size: -
cdr3_aa: CASSLGAEVNYGYTF
cdr3_nt: TGTGCCAGCAGCTTGGGCGCCGAGGTCAACTATGGCTACACCTTC

v_call: TRBV12-5
d_call: TRBD2
j_call: TRBJ2-1
clone_size: -
cdr3_aa: CASGLVRSTLAGVVGTYNEQFF
cdr3_nt: TGTGCTAGTGGTTTGGTACGATCCACACTAGCGGGGGTCGTAGGAACCTACAATGAGCAGTTCTTC

v_call: TRBV10-3
d_call: -
j_call: TRBJ2-7
clone_size: -
cdr3_aa: CAISERWLNSYEQYF
cdr3_nt: TGTGCCATCAGTGAGCGGTGGCTGAACTCCTACGAGCAGTACTTC

v_call: TRBV1
d_call: -
j_call: TRBJ2-3
clone_size: -
cdr3_aa: CTSSQEWAASGGSGDMAQYF
cdr3_nt: TGCACCAGCAGCCAAGAGTGGGCGGCTAGCGGGGGGTCTGGGGATATGGCGCAGTATTTT

v_call: TRBV7-2
d_call: -
j_call: TRBJ2-7
clone_size: -
cdr3_aa: CASSFRIGGSGYEQYF
cdr3_nt: TGTGCCAGCAGCTTCCGGATAGGGGGGTCTGGCTACGAGCAGTACTTC

v_call: TRBV30
d_call: TRBD1
j_call: TRBJ2-6
clone_size: -
cdr3_aa: CAGSPGTGGSGANVLTF
cdr3_nt: TGTGCCGGAAGTCCCGGGACAGGGGGATCTGGGGCCAACGTCCTGACTTTC

v_call: TRBV9
d_call: TRBD1
j_call: TRBJ1-2
clone_size: -
cdr3_aa: CASSLRGDYGYTF
cdr3_nt: TGTGCCAGCAGCCTCAGGGGGGACTATGGCTACACCTTC

v_call: TRBV24-1
d_call: TRBD2
j_call: TRBJ2-3
clone_size: -
cdr3_aa: CATSDPGREGADTQYF
cdr3_nt: TGTGCCACCAGTGACCCCGGCCGGGAGGGGGCAGATACGCAGTATTTT

v_call: TRBV5-4
d_call: TRBD1
j_call: TRBJ2-3
clone_size: -
cdr3_aa: CASSFHRGRAIDTQYF
cdr3_nt: TGTGCCAGCAGCTTTCACAGGGGGCGCGCGATAGATACGCAGTATTTT

v_call: TRBV11-1
d_call: -
j_call: TRBJ2-7
clone_size: -
cdr3_aa: CASSLALGQYEQYF
cdr3_nt: TGTGCCAGCAGCTTAGCGCTCGGGCAGTACGAGCAGTACTTC

v_call: TRBV6-2/TRBV6-3
d_call: -
j_call: TRBJ1-2
clone_size: once
cdr3_aa: CASSYPDQNYGYTF
cdr3_nt: TGTGCCAGCAGTTACCCCGACCAGAACTATGGCTACACCTTC

v_call: TRBV6-4
d_call: -
j_call: TRBJ1-2
clone_size: -
cdr3_aa: CASRSGTYGYTF
cdr3_nt: TGTGCCAGCAGGAGCGGCACTTATGGCTACACCTTC

v_call: TRBV3-1/TRBV3-2
d_call: -
j_call: TRBJ1-1
clone_size: once
cdr3_aa: CASSQAGAGTEAFF
cdr3_nt: TGTGCCAGCAGCCAAGCAGGGGCGGGCACTGAAGCTTTCTTT

v_call: TRBV21-1
d_call: -
j_call: TRBJ1-2
clone_size: -
cdr3_aa: CASGKGPYGYTF
cdr3_nt: TGTGCCAGCGGTAAGGGGCCCTATGGCTACACCTTC

v_call: TRBV7-9
d_call: -
j_call: TRBJ1-1
clone_size: -
cdr3_aa: CASSLDRTFTEAFF
cdr3_nt: TGTGCCAGCAGCTTAGACCGGACCTTCACTGAAGCTTTCTTT

v_call: TRBV15
d_call: -
j_call: TRBJ1-4
clone_size: -
cdr3_aa: CATSRDLRSNEKLFF
cdr3_nt: TGTGCCACCAGCAGAGATCTCCGGTCTAATGAAAAACTGTTTTTT

v_call: TRBV7-9
d_call: TRBD1
j_call: TRBJ2-6
clone_size: -
cdr3_aa: CASSSRTGPIRANVLTF
cdr3_nt: TGTGCCAGCAGTTCTAGGACAGGGCCCATTCGGGCCAACGTCCTGACTTTC

v_call: TRBV6-5
d_call: TRBD1
j_call: TRBJ2-2
clone_size: -
cdr3_aa: CATFSGQLTGELFF
cdr3_nt: TGTGCCACCTTCTCGGGACAGCTCACCGGGGAGCTGTTTTTT

v_call: TRBV21-1
d_call: -
j_call: TRBJ1-5
clone_size: -
cdr3_aa: CASSKTRACPGNQPQHF
cdr3_nt: TGTGCCAGCAGCAAAACCCGCGCTTGTCCCGGGAATCAGCCCCAGCATTTT

v_call: TRBV4-1
d_call: -
j_call: TRBJ1-2
clone_size: -
cdr3_aa: CASSQVLPPVEGYTF
cdr3_nt: TGCGCCAGCAGCCAAGTTCTGCCGCCGGTGGAGGGCTACACCTTC

v_call: TRBV6-5
d_call: TRBD2
j_call: TRBJ2-7
clone_size: -
cdr3_aa: CASSSPGGYEQYF
cdr3_nt: TGTGCCAGCAGCTCCCCCGGGGGGTACGAGCAGTACTTC

v_call: TRBV18
d_call: TRBD1
j_call: TRBJ2-7
clone_size: -
cdr3_aa: CASSPNRDSIDEQYF
cdr3_nt: TGTGCCAGCTCACCAAATAGGGACAGTATCGACGAGCAGTACTTC

v_call: TRBV6-5
d_call: -
j_call: TRBJ2-3
clone_size: -
cdr3_aa: CASRQQGEDTQYF
cdr3_nt: TGTGCCAGCAGACAACAGGGCGAAGATACGCAGTATTTT

v_call: TRBV2
d_call: TRBD2
j_call: TRBJ2-5
clone_size: -
cdr3_aa: CASSGRTSSTETQYF
cdr3_nt: TGTGCCAGCAGCGGCCGGACTAGTTCGACGGAGACCCAGTACTTC

v_call: TRBV6-5
d_call: -
j_call: TRBJ1-2
clone_size: -
cdr3_aa: CASSSRDPNYGYTF
cdr3_nt: TGTGCCAGCAGTTCCAGGGACCCTAACTATGGCTACACCTTC

v_call: TRBV6-5
d_call: -
j_call: TRBJ1-6
clone_size: -
cdr3_aa: CASKQQNSYNSPLHF
cdr3_nt: TGTGCCAGCAAGCAGCAAAACTCCTATAATTCACCCCTCCACTTT

v_call: TRBV2
d_call: -
j_call: TRBJ1-2
clone_size: -
cdr3_aa: CASSDDGDGYTF
cdr3_nt: TGTGCCAGCAGTGACGACGGGGATGGCTACACCTTC

v_call: TRBV27
d_call: TRBD1
j_call: TRBJ2-1
clone_size: -
cdr3_aa: CANSSLTGGRDEQFF
cdr3_nt: TGTGCCAACAGTTCCCTGACAGGGGGCCGGGATGAGCAGTTCTTC

v_call: TRBV5-1
d_call: -
j_call: TRBJ1-1
clone_size: once
cdr3_aa: CASSLEQENTEAFF
cdr3_nt: TGCGCCAGCAGCTTGGAGCAGGAGAACACTGAAGCTTTCTTT

v_call: TRBV18
d_call: -
j_call: TRBJ2-7
clone_size: few
cdr3_aa: CASSPSFGQRSYEQYF
cdr3_nt: TGTGCCAGCTCACCATCATTCGGACAGAGGTCCTACGAGCAGTACTTC

v_call: TRBV9
d_call: -
j_call: TRBJ2-7
clone_size: -
cdr3_aa: CASSVGGGLSYEQYF
cdr3_nt: TGTGCCAGCAGCGTAGGTGGAGGACTCTCCTACGAGCAGTACTTC

v_call: TRBV5-1
d_call: TRBD1
j_call: TRBJ2-1
clone_size: -
cdr3_aa: CASSWTGSKTYNEQFF
cdr3_nt: TGCGCCAGCAGCTGGACAGGGTCCAAAACTTACAATGAGCAGTTCTTC

v_call: TRBV3-1/TRBV3-2
d_call: TRBD2
j_call: TRBJ2-3
clone_size: -
cdr3_aa: CASSPSQLAGYTDTQYF
cdr3_nt: TGTGCCAGCAGCCCCTCCCAACTAGCGGGGTACACAGATACGCAGTATTTT

v_call: TRBV9
d_call: TRBD2
j_call: TRBJ2-1
clone_size: -
cdr3_aa: CASSGGSGGLDEQFF
cdr3_nt: TGTGCCAGCAGCGGGGGGAGCGGGGGCCTGGATGAGCAGTTCTTC

v_call: TRBV7-9
d_call: TRBD1
j_call: TRBJ1-4
clone_size: -
cdr3_aa: CASSDQGGTGWEKLFF
cdr3_nt: TGTGCCAGCAGTGATCAGGGCGGGACAGGTTGGGAAAAACTGTTTTTT

v_call: TRBV12-3/TRBV12-4
d_call: -
j_call: TRBJ2-7
clone_size: -
cdr3_aa: CASSPGTSYEQYF
cdr3_nt: TGTGCCAGCAGCCCTGGAACCTCCTACGAGCAGTACTTC

v_call: TRBV28
d_call: -
j_call: TRBJ1-2
clone_size: -
cdr3_aa: CASSFQPYGYTF
cdr3_nt: TGTGCCAGCAGTTTTCAACCCTATGGCTACACCTTC

v_call: TRBV7-9
d_call: -
j_call: TRBJ2-1
clone_size: -
cdr3_aa: CASSARLENEQFF
cdr3_nt: TGTGCCAGCAGCGCACGACTAGAAAATGAGCAGTTCTTC

v_call: TRBV2
d_call: TRBD2
j_call: TRBJ2-5
clone_size: once
cdr3_aa: CASEREGGGISAQYF
cdr3_nt: TGTGCCAGCGAAAGGGAGGGCGGGGGGATCTCGGCCCAGTACTTC

v_call: TRBV19
d_call: -
j_call: TRBJ1-2
clone_size: -
cdr3_aa: CASSIDRDGYGYTF
cdr3_nt: TGTGCCAGTAGTATAGACAGGGATGGCTATGGCTACACCTTC

v_call: TRBV7-9
d_call: TRBD1
j_call: TRBJ2-3
clone_size: -
cdr3_aa: CASSLVRGQSTDTQYF
cdr3_nt: TGTGCCAGCAGCTTAGTCAGGGGGCAAAGCACAGATACGCAGTATTTT

v_call: TRBV19
d_call: TRBD1
j_call: TRBJ1-4
clone_size: -
cdr3_aa: CASSNPGQGGNEKLFF
cdr3_nt: TGTGCCAGTAGTAACCCCGGACAGGGTGGTAATGAAAAACTGTTTTTT

v_call: TRBV5-4
d_call: -
j_call: TRBJ2-1
clone_size: -
cdr3_aa: CASSSEGGDHYTDEQFF
cdr3_nt: TGTGCCAGCAGCTCGGAGGGGGGGGATCATTATACGGATGAGCAGTTCTTC

v_call: TRBV10-3
d_call: TRBD1
j_call: TRBJ2-6
clone_size: -
cdr3_aa: CAISSPDRGQSSGANVLTF
cdr3_nt: TGTGCCATCAGTTCACCCGACAGGGGGCAGTCCTCTGGGGCCAACGTCCTGACTTTC

v_call: TRBV5-6
d_call: -
j_call: TRBJ1-6
clone_size: -
cdr3_aa: CASSLNNSPLHF
cdr3_nt: TGTGCCAGCAGCCTCAACAATTCACCCCTCCACTTT

v_call: TRBV2
d_call: -
j_call: TRBJ1-1
clone_size: once
cdr3_aa: CASTGNPQGRGNTEAFF
cdr3_nt: TGTGCCAGCACCGGAAACCCGCAGGGGCGGGGGAACACTGAAGCTTTCTTT

v_call: TRBV3-1/TRBV3-2
d_call: -
j_call: TRBJ1-5
clone_size: -
cdr3_aa: CASSQDWGPDQPQHF
cdr3_nt: TGTGCCAGCAGCCAAGACTGGGGGCCCGATCAGCCCCAGCATTTT

v_call: TRBV6-5
d_call: -
j_call: TRBJ2-7
clone_size: -
cdr3_aa: CASSPMGSRTYEQYF
cdr3_nt: TGTGCCAGCAGCCCCATGGGGAGCCGGACCTACGAGCAGTACTTC

v_call: TRBV2
d_call: -
j_call: TRBJ2-3
clone_size: -
cdr3_aa: CASNRDTQYF
cdr3_nt: TGTGCCAGCAATAGGGATACGCAGTATTTT

v_call: TRBV10-3
d_call: TRBD2
j_call: TRBJ2-3
clone_size: -
cdr3_aa: CAITETSGGPDTQYF
cdr3_nt: TGTGCCATCACCGAGACTAGCGGGGGTCCAGATACGCAGTATTTT

v_call: TRBV24-1
d_call: TRBD1
j_call: TRBJ1-2
clone_size: many
cdr3_aa: CATSDSQINDRDLTMGLF
cdr3_nt: TGTGCCACCAGTGATTCACAAATAAACGACAGGGATCTGACAATGGGACTATTC

v_call: TRBV7-9
d_call: -
j_call: TRBJ2-2
clone_size: -
cdr3_aa: CASSLEGRGIGELFF
cdr3_nt: TGTGCCAGCAGCTTAGAGGGCAGGGGCATCGGGGAGCTGTTTTTT